Each of the 25 T cell receptor beta chains below was sequenced from the same sample in a study of T cells after yellow fever vaccination. TCRdb processed the 5' RACE reads anew with MiXCR; each CDR3 protein has one entry. The table includes some 350,000 distinct CDR3 sequences, 4% detected once. The specimen comprised PBMCs, sampled 5 days after the yellow fever booster vaccination. The receptors derive from a man between 18 and 29 years old who received the YFV17D yellow fever vaccine.

The chain's CDR3 is CASSLSPGASETQYF. Written as DNA, the CDR3 is TGCGCCAGCAGCTTGTCTCCGGGAGCCTCGGAGACCCAGTACTTC. The V and J genes are TRBV5-1 and TRBJ2-5; a weak D match, TRBD2 (6 bases). The germline V gene encodes CDR1 SGHRS and CDR2 YFSETQ. CDR3 size: 15 residues. Trimming left V 1 base short and J 5 bases short, with 15 bases between.

The sample holds a few counts of this clonotype. J is TRBJ1-5 and V is TRBV5-1; tentatively, D is TRBD1 (5 bases). V dropped 0 bases and J dropped 6 bases, with 13 bases sitting between them. The V gene's germline CDR1 is SGHRS and CDR2 YFSETQ. CDR3 length: 15 residues. The CDR3 sequence is CASSLAGGVGQPQHF. Written as DNA, the CDR3 is TGCGCCAGCAGCTTGGCGGGAGGGGTAGGTCAGCCCCAGCATTTT.

This clonotype came up many times. This chain links TRBV11-2 with TRBJ2-2, with D hard to call. V gave up 1 base and J gave up 4 bases, with 7 bases separating them. Germline CDR1 and CDR2: SGHAT and FQNNGV. The CDR3 consists of 14 residues. The CDR3 region is CASSLGQVTGELFF. CDR3 sequence (DNA): TGTGCCAGCAGCTTAGGGCAGGTCACCGGGGAGCTGTTTTTT.

This clonotype has at least ten counts. The CDR3 sequence is CASSYTGLAIPGELFF. The DNA for the CDR3 is TGTGCCAGCAGTTATACTGGACTAGCTATTCCCGGGGAGCTGTTTTTT. The gene calls are TRBV6-6 and TRBJ2-2, with TRBD2 matching over 8 bases. After removal of 3 bases from V and 6 bases from J, the junction contained 9 bases not matched to a gene. CDR3 length: 16 residues. The V gene's germline CDR1 is MNHNY and CDR2 SVGAGI (reference sequence).

Ten or more counts support this clonotype. The chain joins TRBV12-3 or TRBV12-4 to TRBJ1-6; D is unresolved. The CDR3 is made up of 13 amino acids. V was cut by 6 bases and J by 10 bases, with 13 bases left in between. CDR3 DNA: TGTGCCAGCAGACTCGCCGAATACTCACCCCTCCACTTT. Protein: CASRLAEYSPLHF.

This clonotype was found many times. The genes are TRBV18 and TRBJ2-3; 9 bases match TRBD2. CDR1 is KGHSH and CDR2 is LQKENI in the germline V gene. CDR3 size: 15 residues. V gave up 5 bases and J gave up 2 bases; unmatched junction bases: 5. The CDR3 spells CASSISGGSTDTQYF. For the CDR3, the DNA is TGTGCCAGCTCAATCAGCGGGGGGTCCACAGATACGCAGTATTTT.

This chain connects TRBV3-1 to TRBJ1-1; D is possibly TRBD1 (5 bases). Germline-derived CDR1 and CDR2 are LGHDT and YNNKEL (reference sequence). The CDR3 spans 15 residues. V lost 0 bases to trimming and J lost 6 bases, with 14 bases between them. CDR3 bases: TGTGCCAGCAGCCAAGATCCGGGGCGTGGGGCTGAAGCTTTCTTT. This codes for CASSQDPGRGAEAFF.

The gene calls are TRBV29-1 and TRBJ2-5; the D gene is possibly TRBD1 (5 bases). Trimming took off 5 bases at V and 10 bases at J, with 14 bases between the two ends. Germline V gene sequence: CDR1 SQVTM, CDR2 ANQGSEA. This CDR3 spans 11 amino acids. CDR3 nucleotide sequence: TGCAGCGTTACGGCAGGGATTGACCAGTACTTC. Amino acids: CSVTAGIDQYF.

In this sample, this clonotype turned up many times. V and J are TRBV7-2 and TRBJ2-1; D remains unclear. The CDR3 has 14 residues. Germline CDR1 and CDR2: SGHTA and FQGNSA. V was shortened by 1 base and J by 5 bases, with 9 bases between the two germline ends. The CDR3 loop is CASSLVGRNNEQFF. Here the CDR3 DNA reads TGTGCCAGCAGCTTAGTTGGCCGAAACAATGAGCAGTTCTTC.

This clonotype was observed a few times. The chain links TRBV9 to TRBJ2-1, with TRBD2 matching 8 bases. Per the germline V gene, CDR1 is SGDLS and CDR2 is YYNGEE. V was clipped by 3 bases and J by 0 bases; unmatched bases: 5. The CDR3 runs to 16 residues. The CDR3 nucleotides are TGTGCCAGCAGCGCGACTAGCGTAAGCTCCTACAATGAGCAGTTCTTC. Its translation is CASSATSVSSYNEQFF.

This clonotype has only a few counts. The V and J genes are TRBV7-2 and TRBJ1-2; D is undetermined. CDR1 SGHTA and CDR2 FQGNSA come from the germline V gene. Trimming stripped 4 bases from V and 3 bases from J, with 9 bases between. This CDR3 is built from 13 residues. The CDR3 DNA is TGTGCCAGCAGCTCTATATCCCACTATGGCTACACCTTC. Its protein is CASSSISHYGYTF.

In this sample, this clonotype turned up many times. This rearrangement joins TRBV6-2 or TRBV6-3 to TRBJ2-5; 8 positions match TRBD2. The germline V gene has CDR1 MNHEY and CDR2 SVGEGT. The CDR3 runs 13 residues. V was pared by 0 bases and J by 13 bases, with 7 bases of the junction left unmatched. The CDR3, as DNA: TGTGCCAGCAGTTACTCGAGGGATAGCGGGGCGTACTTC. Its translation is CASSYSRDSGAYF.

This clonotype appeared a few times. The chain joins TRBV24-1 to TRBJ1-5; no definite D call. V gave up 9 bases and J gave up 0 bases, with 8 bases separating them. Germline lookup yields CDR1 KGHDR and CDR2 SFDVKD. CDR3 length: 13 amino acids. The CDR3, as DNA: TGTGCCACCCCGGGCCTTAGCAATCAGCCCCAGCATTTT. It specifies CATPGLSNQPQHF.

This clonotype came up many times. The chain links TRBV4-2 to TRBJ2-1; D possibly corresponds to TRBD1 (5 bases). The CDR3 length is 15 residues. Germline V CDR1 and CDR2: LGHNA, YNFKEQ. Between the trimmed V and J ends, which lost 1 base and 10 bases, there was a span of 17 bases. CDR3 residues: CASSQVPPMKGEQFF. CDR3 bases: TGTGCCAGCAGCCAAGTACCTCCGATGAAGGGGGAGCAGTTCTTC.

This clonotype was counted at least ten times. The chain links TRBV5-8 to TRBJ2-2; D perhaps matches TRBD1 (5 bases). The V end was cut by 2 bases, the J end by 3 bases, with 14 bases between. From germline, CDR1 is SGHTS and CDR2 YDEGEE. This CDR3 contains 16 residues. The CDR3 nucleotides read TGTGCCAGCAGCTTTCCGCAGGGTGTCCACACCGGGGAGCTGTTTTTT. Its protein is CASSFPQGVHTGELFF.

This clonotype was counted at least ten times. The chain links TRBV7-2 to TRBJ2-7; maybe TRBD2 (6 bases). In germline, CDR1 is SGHTA, CDR2 FQGNSA. Trimming pared 7 bases from V and 7 bases from J, leaving 17 bases between. The CDR3 runs 13 residues. The CDR3 DNA sequence: TGTGCCAGCACCCAGACGGGAGCGAGAGAGCAGTACTTC. Protein product: CASTQTGAREQYF.

This clonotype occurred a few times. CDR3 loop: CASLTTDTQYF. CDR3 DNA: TGTGCCAGCTTAACCACAGATACGCAGTATTTT. The chain is built from TRBV2 and TRBJ2-3; D is ambiguous. This CDR3 has 11 residues. V was clipped by 8 bases and J by 2 bases, with 5 bases between them. Germline V lookup: CDR1 SNHLY, CDR2 FYNNEI.

This clonotype was seen a handful of times. This chain links TRBV4-2 with TRBJ2-1; D tentatively reads TRBD1 or TRBD2 (5 bases each). V was shortened by 0 bases and J by 3 bases, with 15 bases between the two germline ends. The CDR3 consists of 17 residues. The germline V gene encodes CDR1 LGHNA and CDR2 YNFKEQ. In DNA form, the CDR3 reads TGTGCCAGCAGCCAAGAAGCCGGGGCTTCCTTCTACAATGAGCAGTTCTTC. Its translation is CASSQEAGASFYNEQFF.

The chain employs TRBV2 and TRBJ2-5; D is undetermined. There are 13 residues in the CDR3. The V end lost 7 bases, the J end lost 2 bases, and 11 bases lay between the germline ends. Germline assignment: CDR1 SNHLY and CDR2 FYNNEI. The CDR3 spells CASKILEQETQYF. For the CDR3, the DNA is TGTGCCAGCAAGATTCTGGAACAAGAGACCCAGTACTTC.

This clonotype was seen a few times. The rearrangement links TRBV12-3 or TRBV12-4 to TRBJ2-4; D is perhaps TRBD2 (6 bases). The CDR3 runs 15 residues. V was shortened by 7 bases and J by 0 bases, with 13 bases between the two germline ends. The CDR3 coding sequence is TGTGCCAGCACCCGGCGGGGCCTAGCCAAAAACATTCAGTACTTC. Its translation: CASTRRGLAKNIQYF.

This clonotype came up a few times. The rearrangement joins TRBV5-4 to TRBJ2-1; D is tentatively TRBD1 or TRBD2 (5 bases each). The CDR3 extends over 15 amino acids. Trimming stripped 5 bases from V and 2 bases from J, with 14 bases between. Germline V CDR1 and CDR2: SGHNT, YYREEE (reference sequence). CDR3 sequence reads: CASSAGTSAYNEQFF. The CDR3 nucleotides read TGTGCCAGCAGTGCTGGGACGAGCGCCTACAATGAGCAGTTCTTC.

This sequence joins TRBV29-1 and TRBJ2-5, with 8 positions matching TRBD2. Germline V CDR1 and CDR2: SQVTM, ANQGSEA. This CDR3 spans 14 amino acids. The V and J ends lost 6 bases and 2 bases, in that order; junction bases with no gene match: 8. The chain's CDR3 is CSVARGGHQETQYF. The CDR3 DNA reads TGCAGCGTGGCACGGGGGGGACATCAAGAGACCCAGTACTTC. Based on the CDR3 plus reference TRBV29-1 and TRBJ2-5, the full variable domain is SAVISQKPSRDICQRGTSLTIQCQVDSQVTMMFWYRQQPGQSLTLIATANQGSEATYESGFVIDKFPISRPNLTFSTLTVSNMSPEDSSIYLCSVARGGHQETQYFGPGTRLLVL.

This clonotype was counted many times. The chain employs TRBV7-9 and TRBJ2-1, with 7 bases identical to TRBD1. Per germline, CDR1 SEHNR and CDR2 FQNEAQ (reference sequence). CDR3 length: 12 amino acids. After removal of 6 bases from V and 8 bases from J, the junction contained 4 bases not matched to a gene. The CDR3 region is CASSHTGDEQFF. For the CDR3, the DNA is TGTGCCAGCAGTCATACAGGGGATGAGCAGTTCTTC.

This clonotype was seen ten or more times. The V gene is TRBV3-1, the J gene TRBJ2-4, with D possibly TRBD1 on 5 matching bases. Germline-derived CDR1 and CDR2 are LGHDT and YNNKEL (reference sequence). The CDR3 is made up of 13 amino acids. V dropped 0 bases and J dropped 7 bases, with 7 bases sitting between them. CDR3 nucleotides: TGTGCCAGCAGCCAAGACAGGGCGAACATTCAGTACTTC. This translates into CASSQDRANIQYF. The full variable domain, with the rest looked up from reference TRBV3-1 and TRBJ2-4, is DTAVSQTPKYLVTQMGNDKSIKCEQNLGHDTMYWYKQDSKKFLKIMFSYNNKELIINETVPNRFSPKSPDKAHLNLHINSLELGDSAVYFCASSQDRANIQYFGAGTRLSVL.

Ten or more counts support this clonotype. The chain links TRBV4-3 to TRBJ2-5, with TRBD2 identical over 8 bases. The CDR3 extends over 15 amino acids. J was trimmed by 5 bases and V by 0 bases; bases with no gene match: 5. Germline CDR1 LGHNA, CDR2 YSLEER. Written as DNA, the CDR3 is TGCGCCAGCAGCCAAGATGGGACTAGTCGCGAGACCCAGTACTTC. Encoded protein: CASSQDGTSRETQYF.